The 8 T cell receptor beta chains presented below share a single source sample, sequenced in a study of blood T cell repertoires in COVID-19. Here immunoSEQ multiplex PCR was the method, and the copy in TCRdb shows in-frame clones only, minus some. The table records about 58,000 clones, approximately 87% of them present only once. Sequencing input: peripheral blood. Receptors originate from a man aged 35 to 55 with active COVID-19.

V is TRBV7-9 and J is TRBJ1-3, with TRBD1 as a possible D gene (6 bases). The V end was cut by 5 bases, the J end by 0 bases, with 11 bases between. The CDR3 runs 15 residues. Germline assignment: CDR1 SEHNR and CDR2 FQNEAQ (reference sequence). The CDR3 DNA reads TGTGCCAGCAGCAGGACAGCGCGCTCTGGAAACACCATATATTTT. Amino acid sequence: CASSRTARSGNTIYF.

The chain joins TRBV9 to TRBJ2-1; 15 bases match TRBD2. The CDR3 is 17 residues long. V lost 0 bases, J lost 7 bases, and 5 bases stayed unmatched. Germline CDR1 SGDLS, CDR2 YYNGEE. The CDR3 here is CASSVVGTSGRLNEQFF. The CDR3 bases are TGTGCCAGCAGCGTAGTTGGGACTAGCGGGAGGTTAAATGAGCAGTTCTTC. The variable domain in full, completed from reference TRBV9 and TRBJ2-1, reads DSGVTQTPKHLITATGQRVTLRCSPRSGDLSVYWYQQSLDQGLQFLIQYYNGEERAKGNILERFSAQQFPDLHSELNLSSLELGDSALYFCASSVVGTSGRLNEQFFGPGTRLTVL.

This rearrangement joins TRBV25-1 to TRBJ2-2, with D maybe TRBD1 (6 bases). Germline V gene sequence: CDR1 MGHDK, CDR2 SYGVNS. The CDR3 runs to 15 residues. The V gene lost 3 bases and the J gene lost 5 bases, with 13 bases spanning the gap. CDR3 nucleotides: TGTGCCAGCAGTGATGTGAGGGGGAAGACCGGGGAGCTGTTTTTT. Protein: CASSDVRGKTGELFF.

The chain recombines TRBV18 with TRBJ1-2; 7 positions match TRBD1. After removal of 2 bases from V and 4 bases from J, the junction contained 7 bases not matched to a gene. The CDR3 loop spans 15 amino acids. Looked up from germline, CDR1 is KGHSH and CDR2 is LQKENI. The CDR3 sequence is CASSPARGSSYGYTF. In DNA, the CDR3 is TGTGCCAGCTCACCAGCCAGGGGGTCAAGCTATGGCTACACCTTC. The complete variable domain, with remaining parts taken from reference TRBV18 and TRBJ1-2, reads NAGVMQNPRHLVRRRGQEARLRCSPMKGHSHVYWYRQLPEEGLKFMVYLQKENIIDESGMPKERFSAEFPKEGPSILRIQQVVRGDSAAYFCASSPARGSSYGYTFGSGTRLTVV.

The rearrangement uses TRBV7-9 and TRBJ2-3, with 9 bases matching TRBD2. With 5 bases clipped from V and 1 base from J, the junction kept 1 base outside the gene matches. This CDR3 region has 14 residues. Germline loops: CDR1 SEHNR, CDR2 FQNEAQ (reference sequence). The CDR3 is CASSRTSGTDTQYF. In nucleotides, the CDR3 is TGTGCCAGCAGCAGGACTAGCGGCACAGATACGCAGTATTTT.

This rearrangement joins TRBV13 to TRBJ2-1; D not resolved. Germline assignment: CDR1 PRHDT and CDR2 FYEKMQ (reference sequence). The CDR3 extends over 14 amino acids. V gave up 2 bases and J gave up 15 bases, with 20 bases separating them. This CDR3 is CASSLTLTPTAWFF. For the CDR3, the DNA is TGTGCCAGCAGCTTAACTTTAACCCCTACTGCCTGGTTCTTC.

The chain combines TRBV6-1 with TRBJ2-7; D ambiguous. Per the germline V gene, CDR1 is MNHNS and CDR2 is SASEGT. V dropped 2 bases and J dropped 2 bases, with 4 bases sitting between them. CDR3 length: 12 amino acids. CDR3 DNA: TGTGCCAGCAGTGAACGGGCCTACGAGCAGTACTTC. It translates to CASSERAYEQYF.

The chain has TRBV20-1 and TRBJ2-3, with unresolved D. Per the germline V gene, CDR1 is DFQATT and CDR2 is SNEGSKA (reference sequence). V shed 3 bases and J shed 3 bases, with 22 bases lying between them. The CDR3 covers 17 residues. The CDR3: CSASVASSIPGTDTQYF. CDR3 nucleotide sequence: TGCAGTGCTAGTGTAGCCTCGTCCATCCCTGGGACAGATACGCAGTATTTT.